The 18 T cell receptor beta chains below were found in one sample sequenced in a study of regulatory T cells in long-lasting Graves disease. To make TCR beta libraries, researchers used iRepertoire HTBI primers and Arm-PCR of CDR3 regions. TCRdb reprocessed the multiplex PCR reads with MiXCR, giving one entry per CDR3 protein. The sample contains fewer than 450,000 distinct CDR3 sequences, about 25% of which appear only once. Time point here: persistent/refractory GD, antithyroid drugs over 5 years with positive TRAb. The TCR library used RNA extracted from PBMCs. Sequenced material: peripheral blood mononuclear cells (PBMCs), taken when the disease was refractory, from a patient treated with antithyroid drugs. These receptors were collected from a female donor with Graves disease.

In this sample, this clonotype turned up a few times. The CDR3 DNA reads TGTGCCAGCAGCTCAGGGACAGGGCGAAAAGAGACCCAGTACTTC. Its translation: CASSSGTGRKETQYF. The chain recombines TRBV7-9 with TRBJ2-5; 9 bases fit TRBD1. Germline V gives CDR1 SEHNR, CDR2 FQNEAQ (reference sequence). This CDR3 has 15 amino acids. V shed 4 bases and J 3 bases; nucleotides not matched to a gene: 6.

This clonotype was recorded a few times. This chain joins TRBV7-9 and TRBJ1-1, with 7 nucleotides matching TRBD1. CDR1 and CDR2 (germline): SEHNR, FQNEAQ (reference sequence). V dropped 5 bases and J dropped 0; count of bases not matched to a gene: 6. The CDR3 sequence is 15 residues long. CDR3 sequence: CASSLLQGMNTEAFF. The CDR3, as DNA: TGTGCCAGCAGCCTGTTACAGGGGATGAACACTGAAGCTTTCTTT.

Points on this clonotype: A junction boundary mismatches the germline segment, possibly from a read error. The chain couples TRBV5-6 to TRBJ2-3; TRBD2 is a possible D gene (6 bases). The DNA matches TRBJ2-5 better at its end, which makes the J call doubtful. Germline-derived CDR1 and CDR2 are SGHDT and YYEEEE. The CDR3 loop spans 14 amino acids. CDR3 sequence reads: CTSSPGGIRETQYF. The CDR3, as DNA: TGTACCAGCAGCCCTGGGGGGATTCGAGAGACCCAGTACTTC.

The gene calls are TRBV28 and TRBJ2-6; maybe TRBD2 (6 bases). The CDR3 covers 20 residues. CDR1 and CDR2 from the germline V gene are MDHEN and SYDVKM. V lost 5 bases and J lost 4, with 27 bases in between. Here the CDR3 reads CASSPNRSGARLAGANVLTF. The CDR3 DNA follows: TGTGCCAGCAGTCCTAATCGTTCGGGAGCTAGGCTAGCGGGGGCCAACGTCCTGACTTTC. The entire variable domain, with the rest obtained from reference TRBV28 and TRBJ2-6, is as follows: DVKVTQSSRYLVKRTGEKVFLECVQDMDHENMFWYRQDPGLGLRLIYFSYDVKMKEKGDIPEGYSVSREKKERFSLILESASTNQTSMYLCASSPNRSGARLAGANVLTFGAGSRLTVL.

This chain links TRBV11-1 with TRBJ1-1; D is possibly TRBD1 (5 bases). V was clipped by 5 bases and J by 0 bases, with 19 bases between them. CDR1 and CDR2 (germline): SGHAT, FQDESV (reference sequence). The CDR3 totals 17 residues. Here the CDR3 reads CASSLIGAIRMNTEAFF. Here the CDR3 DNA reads TGTGCCAGCAGCCTTATCGGGGCAATTCGGATGAACACTGAAGCTTTCTTT.

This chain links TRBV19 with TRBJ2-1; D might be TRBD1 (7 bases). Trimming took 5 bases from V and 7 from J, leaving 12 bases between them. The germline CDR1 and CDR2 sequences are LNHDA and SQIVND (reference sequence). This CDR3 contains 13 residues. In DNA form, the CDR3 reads TGTGCCAGTAGTCCTGCGGGACAGAATGAGCAGTTCTTC. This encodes CASSPAGQNEQFF.

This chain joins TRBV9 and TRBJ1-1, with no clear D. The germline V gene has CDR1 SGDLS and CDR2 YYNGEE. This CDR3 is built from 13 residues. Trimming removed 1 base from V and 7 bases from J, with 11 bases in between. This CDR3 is CASSVSTSVEAFF. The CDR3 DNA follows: TGTGCCAGCAGCGTAAGTACCTCCGTTGAAGCTTTCTTT.

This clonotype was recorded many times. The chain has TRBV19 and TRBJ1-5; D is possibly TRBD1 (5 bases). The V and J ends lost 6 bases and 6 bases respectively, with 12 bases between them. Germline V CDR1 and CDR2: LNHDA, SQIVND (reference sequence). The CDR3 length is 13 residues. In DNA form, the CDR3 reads TGTGCCAGTAGCCAGGGATTGGGTCAGCCCCAGCATTTT. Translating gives CASSQGLGQPQHF.

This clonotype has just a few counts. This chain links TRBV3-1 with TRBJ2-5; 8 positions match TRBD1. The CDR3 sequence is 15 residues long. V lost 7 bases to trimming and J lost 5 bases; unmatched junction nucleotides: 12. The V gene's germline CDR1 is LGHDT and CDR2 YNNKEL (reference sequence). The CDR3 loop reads CASKATQGAWETQYF. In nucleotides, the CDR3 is TGTGCCAGCAAGGCGACCCAGGGGGCCTGGGAGACCCAGTACTTC.

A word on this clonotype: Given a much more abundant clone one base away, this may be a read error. The CDR3, as DNA: TGTGCCAGCAGTCTTGACGGGGAGCTGTTTTTT. Its translation: CASSLDGELFF. This rearrangement joins TRBV12-3 or TRBV12-4 to TRBJ2-2; D ambiguous. V was shortened by 5 bases and J by 7 bases, with 5 bases between the two germline ends. CDR3 length: 11 amino acids.

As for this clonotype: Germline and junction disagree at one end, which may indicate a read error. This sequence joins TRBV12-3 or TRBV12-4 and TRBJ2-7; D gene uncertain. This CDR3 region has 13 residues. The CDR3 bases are TGTGCCAACAGTTTGGATCCCACTGCCGAGCAGTACTTC. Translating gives CANSLDPTAEQYF.

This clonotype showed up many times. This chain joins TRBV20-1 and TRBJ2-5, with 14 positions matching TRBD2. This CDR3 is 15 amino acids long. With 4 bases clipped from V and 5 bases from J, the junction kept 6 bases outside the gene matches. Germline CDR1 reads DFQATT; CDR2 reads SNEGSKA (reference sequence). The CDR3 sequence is CSATGTSGSPETQYF. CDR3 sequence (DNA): TGCAGTGCTACTGGGACTAGCGGGAGCCCGGAGACCCAGTACTTC.

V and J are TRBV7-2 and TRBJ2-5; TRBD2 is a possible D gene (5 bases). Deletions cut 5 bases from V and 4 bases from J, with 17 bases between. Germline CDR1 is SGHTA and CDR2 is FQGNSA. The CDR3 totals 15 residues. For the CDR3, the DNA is TGTACCAGCAGCCCACTCACGGCGGGCAGAGAGACCCAGTACTTC. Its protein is CTSSPLTAGRETQYF. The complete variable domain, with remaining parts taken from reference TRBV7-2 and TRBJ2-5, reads GAGVSQSPSNKVTEKGKDVELRCDPISGHTALYWYRQSLGQGLEFLIYFQGNSAPDKSGLPSDRFSAERTGGSVSTLTIQRTQQEDSAVYLCTSSPLTAGRETQYFGPGTRLLVL.

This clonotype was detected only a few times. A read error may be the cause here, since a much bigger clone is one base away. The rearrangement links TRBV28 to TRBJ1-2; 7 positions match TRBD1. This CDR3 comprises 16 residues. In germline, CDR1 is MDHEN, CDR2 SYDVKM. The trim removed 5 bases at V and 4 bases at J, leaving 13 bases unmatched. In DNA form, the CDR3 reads TGTGCCAGCAGTCTGACTGGGACAGTCGATTCCTATGGCTACACCTTC. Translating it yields CASSLTGTVDSYGYTF.

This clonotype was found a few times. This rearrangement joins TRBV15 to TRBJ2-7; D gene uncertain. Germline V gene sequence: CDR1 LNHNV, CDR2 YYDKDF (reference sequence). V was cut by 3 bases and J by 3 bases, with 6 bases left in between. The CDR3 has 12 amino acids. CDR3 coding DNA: TGTGCCACCAGCAGGAATAACTACGAGCAGTACTTC. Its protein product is CATSRNNYEQYF.

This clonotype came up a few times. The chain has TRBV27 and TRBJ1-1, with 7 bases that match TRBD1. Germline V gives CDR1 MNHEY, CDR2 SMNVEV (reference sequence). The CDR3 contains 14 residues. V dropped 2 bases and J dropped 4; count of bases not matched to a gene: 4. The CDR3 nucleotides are TGTGCCAGCAGTTTAGAACAGGGGACCACTGAAGCTTTCTTT. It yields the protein CASSLEQGTTEAFF.

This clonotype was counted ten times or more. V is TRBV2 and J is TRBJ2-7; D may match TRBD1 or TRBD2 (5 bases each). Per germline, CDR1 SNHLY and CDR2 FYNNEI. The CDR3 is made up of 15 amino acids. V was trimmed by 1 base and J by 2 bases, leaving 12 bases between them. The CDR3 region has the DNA TGTGCCAGCAGTGAAGTTCCGGGACGTGCCTACGAGCAGTACTTC. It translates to CASSEVPGRAYEQYF.

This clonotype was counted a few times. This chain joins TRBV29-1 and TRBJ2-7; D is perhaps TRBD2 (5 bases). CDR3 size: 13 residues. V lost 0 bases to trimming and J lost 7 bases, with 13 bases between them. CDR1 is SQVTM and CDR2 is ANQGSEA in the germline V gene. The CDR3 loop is CSVEDSAGIEQYF. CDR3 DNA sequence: TGCAGCGTTGAAGATTCTGCCGGGATAGAGCAGTACTTC.